The present entry profiles one T cell receptor beta chain with its context. Its antigen is still unknown. Germline is not matched at one junction end, which may reflect a read error. Flow cytometry was used to check the purity of CD4+ and CD8+ cells, which had been isolated by positive magnetic bead selection. This sample is drawn from a study of somatic mutations in cytotoxic T cells in rheumatoid arthritis. Whole-study context: Patient blood, which was peripheral blood collected as 30 ml EDTA, was drawn right after diagnosis and before any treatment started. Including V beta1+ cells that were sequenced for TCRB, some T-cell populations stained with V beta antibodies were flow-sorted at nearly 100% purity.

Germline V gene sequence: CDR1 SGHDN, CDR2 FVKESK. This CDR3 region has 16 residues. General study findings and limits: Each of about an eighth of the roughly 60 patients had a largest CD8+ clone that made up more than 20% of CD8+ cells.

Profiling relied on immunoSEQ multiplex PCR, and the TCRdb table lists in-frame clones only, not all of them. The sample includes roughly 15,000 clones, 70% to 85% of them seen just once. This TCR derives from an adult with rheumatoid arthritis. The specimen sequenced was CD8+ T cells sorted from blood. The chain employs TRBV14 and TRBJ2-1; 7 nucleotides align to TRBD1. In DNA, the CDR3 is TGTGCCAGCAGCAAAGAAGGGACAGCACTTGTTGATGAGCAGTTCTTC. Translating gives CASSKEGTALVDEQFF.